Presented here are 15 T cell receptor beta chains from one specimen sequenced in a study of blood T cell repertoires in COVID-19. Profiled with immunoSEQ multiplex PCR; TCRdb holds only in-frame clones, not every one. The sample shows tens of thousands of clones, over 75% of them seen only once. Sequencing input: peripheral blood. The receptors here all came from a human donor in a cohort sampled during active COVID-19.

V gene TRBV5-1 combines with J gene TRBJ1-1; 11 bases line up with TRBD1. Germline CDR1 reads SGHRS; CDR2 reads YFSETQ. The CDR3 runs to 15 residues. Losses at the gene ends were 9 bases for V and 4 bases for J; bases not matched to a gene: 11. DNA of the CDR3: TGCGCCACTTCCTCTACGGGGACAGGGGGCACTGAAGCTTTCTTT. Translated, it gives CATSSTGTGGTEAFF. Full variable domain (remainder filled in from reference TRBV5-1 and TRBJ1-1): KAGVTQTPRYLIKTRGQQVTLSCSPISGHRSVSWYQQTPGQGLQFLFEYFSETQRNKGNFPGRFSGRQFSNSRSEMNVSTLELGDSALYLCATSSTGTGGTEAFFGQGTRLTVV.

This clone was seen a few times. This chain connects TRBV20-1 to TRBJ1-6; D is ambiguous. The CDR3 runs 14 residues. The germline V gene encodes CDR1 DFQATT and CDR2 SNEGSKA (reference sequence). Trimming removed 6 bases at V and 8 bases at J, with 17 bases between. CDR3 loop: CSASSVSKDSPLHF. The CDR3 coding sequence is TGCAGTGCCAGTAGCGTATCTAAGGATTCACCCCTCCACTTT.

CDR3 DNA: TGTGCCATCAGTGGAACAGGGACTGGGGCCAACGTCCTGACTTTC. It translates to CAISGTGTGANVLTF. The chain has TRBV10-3 and TRBJ2-6, with a possible D match to TRBD1 (6 bases). The germline V gene has CDR1 ENHRY and CDR2 SYGVKD. The CDR3 is 15 amino acids. V was shortened by 4 bases and J by 2 bases, with 9 bases between the two germline ends.

Here the CDR3 reads CASGNGQGGETQYF. CDR3 DNA: TGTGCCAGCGGAAATGGACAGGGCGGAGAGACCCAGTACTTC. The genes are TRBV7-9 and TRBJ2-5, with TRBD1 matching 8 bases. CDR3 length: 14 amino acids. The germline V gene has CDR1 SEHNR and CDR2 FQNEAQ (reference sequence). V trimming: 8 bases; J trimming: 4 bases; junction bases outside the gene matches: 9.

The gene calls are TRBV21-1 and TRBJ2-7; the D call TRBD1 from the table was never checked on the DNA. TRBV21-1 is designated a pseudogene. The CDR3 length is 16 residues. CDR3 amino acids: CASSKEEESDRDEQYF. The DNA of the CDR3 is TGTGCCAGCAGCAAAGAGGAGGAATCTGACAGGGACGAGCAGTACTTC.

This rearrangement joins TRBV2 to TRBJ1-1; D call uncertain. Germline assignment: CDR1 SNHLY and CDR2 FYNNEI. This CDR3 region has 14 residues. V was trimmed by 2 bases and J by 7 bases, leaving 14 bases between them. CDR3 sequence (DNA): TGTGCCAGCAGTGAATATGAGGGCCGCGGTGAAGCTTTCTTT. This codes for CASSEYEGRGEAFF.

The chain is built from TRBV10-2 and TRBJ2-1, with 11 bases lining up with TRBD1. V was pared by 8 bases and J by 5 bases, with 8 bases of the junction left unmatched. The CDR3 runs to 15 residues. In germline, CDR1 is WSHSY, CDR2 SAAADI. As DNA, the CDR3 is TGCGCCAGCGGCCGGACAGGGGGCGCAGACAATGAGCAGTTCTTC. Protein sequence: CASGRTGGADNEQFF.

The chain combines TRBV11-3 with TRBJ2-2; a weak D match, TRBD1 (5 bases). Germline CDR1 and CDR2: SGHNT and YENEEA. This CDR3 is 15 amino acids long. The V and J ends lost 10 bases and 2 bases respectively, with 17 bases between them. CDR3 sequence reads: CATSGQGSNTGELFF. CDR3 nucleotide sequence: TGTGCCACCTCCGGCCAGGGTTCTAACACCGGGGAGCTGTTTTTT.

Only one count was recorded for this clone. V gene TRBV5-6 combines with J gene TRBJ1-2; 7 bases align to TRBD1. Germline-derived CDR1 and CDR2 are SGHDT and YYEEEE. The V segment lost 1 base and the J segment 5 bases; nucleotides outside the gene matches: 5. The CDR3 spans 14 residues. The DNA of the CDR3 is TGTGCCAGCAGCTTGTCAGGGGGTAATTATGGCTACACCTTC. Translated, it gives CASSLSGGNYGYTF.

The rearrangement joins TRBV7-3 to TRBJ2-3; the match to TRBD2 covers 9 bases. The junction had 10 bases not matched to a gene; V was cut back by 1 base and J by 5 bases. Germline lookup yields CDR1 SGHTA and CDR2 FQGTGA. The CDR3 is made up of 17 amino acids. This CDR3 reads CASSLNPPRGGVDTQYF. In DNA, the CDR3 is TGTGCCAGCAGCTTAAACCCTCCGCGGGGGGGGGTAGATACGCAGTATTTT.

CDR3 residues: CASSPDRDTEAFF. The CDR3 DNA reads as TGTGCCAGCAGCCCTGACAGGGACACTGAAGCTTTCTTT. V and J are TRBV5-5 and TRBJ1-1, with 7 bases aligning to TRBD1. Looked up from germline, CDR1 is SGHKS and CDR2 is YYEKEE (reference sequence). The V and J ends lost 4 bases and 3 bases, in that order; junction bases with no gene match: 3. The CDR3 runs 13 residues. The full variable domain, its missing parts supplied by reference TRBV5-5 and TRBJ1-1, is DAGVTQSPTHLIKTRGQQVTLRCSPISGHKSVSWYQQVLGQGPQFIFQYYEKEERGRGNFPDRFSARQFPNYSSELNVNALLLGDSALYLCASSPDRDTEAFFGQGTRLTVV.

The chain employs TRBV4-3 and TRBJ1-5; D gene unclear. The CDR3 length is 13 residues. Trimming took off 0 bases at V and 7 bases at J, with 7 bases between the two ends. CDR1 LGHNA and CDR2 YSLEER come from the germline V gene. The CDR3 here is CASSQESGQPQHF. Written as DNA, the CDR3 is TGCGCCAGCAGCCAAGAATCCGGGCAGCCCCAGCATTTT.

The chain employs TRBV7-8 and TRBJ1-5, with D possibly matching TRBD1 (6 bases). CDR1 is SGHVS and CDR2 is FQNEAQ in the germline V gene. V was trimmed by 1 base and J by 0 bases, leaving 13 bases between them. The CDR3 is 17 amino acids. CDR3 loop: CASSLVGTPYSNQPQHF. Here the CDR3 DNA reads TGTGCCAGCAGCTTAGTTGGGACACCGTATAGCAATCAGCCCCAGCATTTT.

CDR3 sequence: CASSDQAQGNEQFF. CDR3 nucleotides: TGTGCCAGTAGTGACCAGGCTCAGGGAAATGAGCAGTTCTTC. The chain carries TRBV19 and TRBJ2-1; the D gene is possibly TRBD1 (5 bases). V dropped 5 bases and J dropped 7 bases, with 15 bases sitting between them. This CDR3 has 14 amino acids. CDR1 LNHDA and CDR2 SQIVND come from the germline V gene (reference sequence).

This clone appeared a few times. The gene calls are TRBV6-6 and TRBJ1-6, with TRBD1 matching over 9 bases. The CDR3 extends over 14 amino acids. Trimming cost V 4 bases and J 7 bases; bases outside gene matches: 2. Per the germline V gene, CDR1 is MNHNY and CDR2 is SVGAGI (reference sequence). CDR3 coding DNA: TGTGCCAGCAGTTTGACAGGGGGGAATTCACCCCTCCACTTT. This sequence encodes CASSLTGGNSPLHF.